The entry that follows covers one T cell receptor (beta chain) sequence. Its antigen is unidentified. cDNA libraries for TRB were generated by 5' RACE incorporating UMI labels. Following a re-call of the 5' RACE reads, TCRdb has one entry per CDR3 protein and lacks DNA. This specimen shows some 47,000 distinct CDR3 sequences; the ten leading clones hold about 0.61%. The data belong to a study of CXCR3-negative and CXCR3-positive naive CD8 T cells. Findings of the study overall: CXCR3-positive naive cells carried more hydrophobic TRB CDR3s than CXCR3-negative ones.

Among CD8+ T cells, naive ones were CD45RO-CCR7+CD27+CD95-. CDR1 MNHEY and CDR2 SMNVEV come from the germline V gene (reference sequence). This CDR3 comprises 16 residues. Specimen: naive CXCR3+ CD8+ T cells from blood. As for subset: CD45RO-CCR7+CD27+CD95- naive CD8+ T cells expressing CXCR3 (TNR3+). The rearrangement links TRBV27 to TRBJ1-2; TCRdb picks TRBD1, but there is no DNA to check that call. The TCR originated in a human donor in good health. Some clones in this sample may be carry-over from other donors' samples. CDR3 in amino acids: CASSLWGGQENYGYTF.